This T cell receptor beta chain was sequenced during a study of OX40 agonist ivuxolimab in advanced cancers. As for the study in general: At just under 85% male, the cohort had a mean age of 60 years, ranging from 23 to 79.

Profiling relied on immunoSEQ multiplex PCR, and the TCRdb table lists in-frame clones only, not all of them. The sample lists approximately 60,000 clones, 87% occurring once. Sample: CD4+ or CD8+ T cells sorted from blood, taken in a trial of the OX40 agonist ivuxolimab. This TCR was sampled from an adult with an advanced solid tumor such as melanoma, head and neck, liver or kidney cancer.

CDR3 sequence (DNA): TGTGCCAGTAGTATAGTTCGACAGCTGAACACCGGGGAGCTGTTTTTT. Amino acid sequence: CASSIVRQLNTGELFF. The V gene is TRBV19, the J gene TRBJ2-2; tentatively, D is TRBD1 (5 bases). V lost 1 base and J 1 base, leaving 10 bases between the germline ends. Per the germline V gene, CDR1 is LNHDA and CDR2 is SQIVND (reference sequence). CDR3 size: 16 residues.